Below are 2 T cell receptor beta chains sequenced from a single sample in a study of cytomegalovirus exposure and HLA in healthy donors (dated by TCRdb to 2015 to 2018). The library relied on the immunoSEQ multiplex PCR assay. A mixture of 60 forward primers for TCR Vbeta segments and 13 reverse primers for TCR Jbeta segments was used in the multiplex PCR. TCRdb re-hosts the immuneACCESS table, in-frame sequences only. Its copies lack some clones; in the studies checked, an unresolved V gene accounts for under half of them, and the cause for the rest is not known. This sample comprises about 100,000 clones, 60% to 75% of them detected only once. Jointly, the top ten make up roughly a tenth of the sample. Sequencing was done on a sample of PBMCs. The receptors originated from a man aged 45-60 years in good health and CMV-seronegative.

The chain combines TRBV6-1 with TRBJ2-7; 7 nucleotides agree with TRBD1. This CDR3 has 14 amino acids. After removal of 6 bases from V and 5 bases from J, the junction contained 10 bases not matched to a gene. Germline V CDR1 and CDR2: MNHNS, SASEGT. The CDR3 sequence: CASRPTGILHEQYF. DNA for the CDR3: TGTGCCAGCAGGCCGACAGGGATCCTCCACGAGCAGTACTTC.

CDR3 sequence (DNA): TGTGCCTGGACCCCGGGGTTAGCGGGAGCCTTATACGAGCAGTACTTC. This gives the protein CAWTPGLAGALYEQYF. This chain connects TRBV30 to TRBJ2-7, with TRBD2 identical over 9 bases. The V gene end was trimmed by 4 bases and the J gene end by 4 bases; junction bases not matched to a gene: 14. The CDR3 contains 16 residues. Germline V gene sequence: CDR1 GTSNPN, CDR2 SVGIG (reference sequence).